The clone carrying this T cell receptor (beta chain) appeared a single time. From the 5' RACE reads, TCRdb called clonotypes with MiXCR, one entry per CDR3 protein. Altogether about 23,000 distinct CDR3 sequences are present, approximately 4.8% being singletons, with the ten largest covering more than 4.5%. Time point meaning: sample taken at primary tumor resection. The data were obtained in a study of spatial heterogeneity in lung cancer. V shed 10 bases, J shed 0 bases, and the junction held 6 bases outside the gene matches. Looked up from germline, CDR1 is SNHLY and CDR2 is FYNNEI. The CDR3 extends over 14 amino acids.

The V gene is TRBV2, the J gene TRBJ2-7; 10 bases line up with TRBD2. Sequenced material: PBMCs, taken at surgery. The receptor was isolated from a male donor with early-stage non-small cell lung cancer. The CDR3 loop reads CAMRVAGGSYEQYF. The CDR3 DNA is TGTGCCATGAGAGTAGCGGGAGGCTCCTACGAGCAGTACTTC.